Presented here are 30 T cell receptor beta chains from one specimen sequenced in a study of human T cells and chemical hapten exposure. From the RACE reads, TCRdb called clonotypes with MiXCR, one entry per CDR3 protein. The data contain roughly 120,000 distinct CDR3 sequences, about 12% of them singletons. Time point in this sample: patch test 1, 2 weeks after DPC sensitization. The treatment was: therapeutic diphenylcyclopropenone sensitization with weekly scalp DPC. The source was whole blood, collected in connection with sensitization to the hapten diphenylcyclopropenone (DPC). The receptors stem from a woman aged 45-65 years with alopecia areata. Some clones in this sample may be carry-over from other donors' samples.

This chain links TRBV11-3 with TRBJ2-1; D not resolved. Germline V gene data show CDR1 as SGHNT and CDR2 as YENEEA. Trimming removed 6 bases at V and 0 bases at J, with 6 bases between. The CDR3 loop spans 13 amino acids. Here the CDR3 reads CASSLDSYNEQFF. The CDR3 DNA follows: TGTGCCAGCAGTCTGGACTCCTACAATGAGCAGTTCTTC.

The chain uses TRBV29-1 and TRBJ1-1; weak D call: TRBD1 (5 bases). This CDR3 is built from 12 residues. Trimming stripped 8 bases from V and 7 bases from J, with 17 bases between. The germline V gene has CDR1 SQVTM and CDR2 ANQGSEA. CDR3 in amino acids: CSSTRGVYEAFF. Here the CDR3 DNA reads TGCAGCTCTACCCGGGGGGTCTATGAAGCTTTCTTT. Complete variable domain (other parts from reference TRBV29-1 and TRBJ1-1): SAVISQKPSRDICQRGTSLTIQCQVDSQVTMMFWYRQQPGQSLTLIATANQGSEATYESGFVIDKFPISRPNLTFSTLTVSNMSPEDSSIYLCSSTRGVYEAFFGQGTRLTVV.

This clonotype was observed a few times. The chain couples TRBV7-9 to TRBJ1-2, with a weak D call TRBD1 (5 bases). Trimming removed 8 bases from V and 5 bases from J, with 18 bases in between. Germline CDR1 SEHNR, CDR2 FQNEAQ (reference sequence). The CDR3 sequence is 14 residues long. The DNA for the CDR3 is TGTGCCAGCTTTCAGTCCGGGACCGGATATGGCTACACCTTC. Protein sequence: CASFQSGTGYGYTF.

This clonotype has only a few counts. The rearrangement links TRBV12-3 or TRBV12-4 to TRBJ2-3, with D uncertain. The CDR3 covers 14 residues. With 5 bases removed from V and 4 bases from J, the gap between germline ends came to 13 bases. CDR3 DNA sequence: TGTGCCAGCAGTCCAGTGCTCGTTGCAGATACGCAGTATTTT. Protein product: CASSPVLVADTQYF.

This clonotype was seen ten or more times. The chain is built from TRBV2 and TRBJ1-5, with D perhaps matching TRBD1 (6 bases). The CDR3 contains 15 residues. Trimming left V 3 bases short and J 3 bases short, with 12 bases between. CDR1 is SNHLY, CDR2 FYNNEI, per germline. In DNA, the CDR3 is TGTGCCAGCAGTGATCAGGGGTACTCCAATCAGCCCCAGCATTTT. The encoded protein is CASSDQGYSNQPQHF.

This clonotype was seen repeatedly, ten times or more. The V and J genes are TRBV6-1 and TRBJ2-7, with 8 bases identical to TRBD1. V trimming: 6 bases; J trimming: 7 bases; junction bases outside the gene matches: 8. Germline lookup yields CDR1 MNHNS and CDR2 SASEGT. The CDR3 covers 13 residues. In DNA form, the CDR3 reads TGTGCCAGCAGACCGGACAGGGCGAAAGAGCAGTACTTC. Amino acid sequence: CASRPDRAKEQYF.

The chain combines TRBV7-6 with TRBJ2-7, with no clear D. Trimming removed 3 bases from V and 7 bases from J, with 13 bases in between. The CDR3 loop spans 13 amino acids. Germline loops: CDR1 SGHVS, CDR2 FNYEAQ. CDR3 DNA sequence: TGTGCCAGCAGCTTGGTGGGGATTGGGGAGCAGTACTTC. Translated: CASSLVGIGEQYF.

The chain uses TRBV12-3 or TRBV12-4 and TRBJ2-7; no clear D gene. V was trimmed by 6 bases and J by 5 bases, leaving 14 bases between them. The CDR3 extends over 13 amino acids. CDR3 in amino acids: CASRLSVVHEQYF. In nucleotides, the CDR3 is TGTGCCAGCAGACTATCAGTTGTCCACGAGCAGTACTTC.

The chain uses TRBV27 and TRBJ2-3; tentative D call: TRBD1 (5 bases). V was shortened by 8 bases and J by 0 bases, with 9 bases between the two germline ends. Looked up from germline, CDR1 is MNHEY and CDR2 is SMNVEV (reference sequence). The CDR3 contains 13 residues. As DNA, the CDR3 is TGTGCCAGCGGACACAGGAGCACAGATACGCAGTATTTT. It encodes CASGHRSTDTQYF.

This clonotype was detected only a few times. The chain recombines TRBV4-1 with TRBJ2-4; D possibly uses TRBD1 or TRBD2 (5 bases each). The V gene lost 0 bases and the J gene lost 1 base, with 19 bases spanning the gap. The CDR3 totals 19 residues. Germline V gives CDR1 MGHRA, CDR2 YSYEKL. CDR3 bases: TGCGCCAGCAGCCAAGAGTCCGGGAATTGGGGCCTCGCCAAAAACATTCAGTACTTC. Protein: CASSQESGNWGLAKNIQYF.

This clonotype showed up many times. The chain carries TRBV28 and TRBJ2-7; TRBD2 aligns across 7 bases. Germline-derived CDR1 and CDR2 are MDHEN and SYDVKM. CDR3 size: 14 residues. The J segment lost 1 base and the V segment lost 7 bases, leaving 7 bases of the junction unmatched. In nucleotides, the CDR3 is TGTGCCAGCACGGGCGGGGGTAGGTCCTACGAGCAGTACTTC. It is translated as CASTGGGRSYEQYF.

This clonotype has at least ten counts. The rearrangement uses TRBV28 and TRBJ1-6, with 7 bases that match TRBD1. The germline V gene encodes CDR1 MDHEN and CDR2 SYDVKM. The V segment lost 7 bases and the J segment 12 bases; nucleotides outside the gene matches: 9. The CDR3 covers 13 residues. The CDR3 sequence: CASTDRADGPLHF. The CDR3 DNA is TGTGCCAGCACAGACAGGGCCGATGGACCCCTCCACTTT.

This clonotype was recorded a few times. J is TRBJ1-1 and V is TRBV28; D unclear. Trimming took 5 bases from V and 0 from J, leaving 7 bases between them. CDR3 length: 13 amino acids. The germline CDR1 and CDR2 sequences are MDHEN and SYDVKM. CDR3 sequence reads: CASSILLNTEAFF. CDR3 DNA sequence: TGTGCCAGCAGTATTCTACTGAACACTGAAGCTTTCTTT.

The rearrangement joins TRBV15 to TRBJ1-5; D perhaps matches TRBD1 (5 bases). There are 17 residues in the CDR3. Trimming stripped 4 bases from V and 0 bases from J, with 16 bases between. Looked up from germline, CDR1 is LNHNV and CDR2 is YYDKDF (reference sequence). In DNA form, the CDR3 reads TGTGCCACCAGCACGGGGCGTTTGACCGATAGCAATCAGCCCCAGCATTTT. Translation: CATSTGRLTDSNQPQHF.

V gene TRBV6-5 combines with J gene TRBJ1-1; D may be TRBD1 (6 bases). CDR1 MNHEY and CDR2 SVGAGI come from the germline V gene. With 6 bases removed from V and 3 bases from J, the gap between germline ends came to 17 bases. This CDR3 region has 15 residues. Here the CDR3 reads CASRAARGSDTEAFF. Here the CDR3 DNA reads TGTGCCAGCAGAGCAGCCAGGGGTTCGGACACTGAAGCTTTCTTT.

This clonotype has just a few counts. V and J are TRBV28 and TRBJ1-2; 8 bases match TRBD1. CDR3 size: 16 residues. With 2 bases clipped from V and 4 bases from J, the junction kept 9 bases outside the gene matches. The germline CDR1 and CDR2 sequences are MDHEN and SYDVKM. DNA of the CDR3: TGTGCCAGCAGTTTAGAAGCCGGGACAGGCAGCTATGGCTACACCTTC. Protein: CASSLEAGTGSYGYTF.

This clonotype was seen a few times. V and J are TRBV11-2 and TRBJ2-2, with D possibly being TRBD1 (5 bases). Looked up from germline, CDR1 is SGHAT and CDR2 is FQNNGV. The CDR3 loop spans 14 amino acids. The V gene lost 3 bases and the J gene lost 4 bases, with 9 bases spanning the gap. CDR3 in DNA: TGTGCCAGCAGCTTTCGCAGGGCCACCGGGGAGCTGTTTTTT. It is translated as CASSFRRATGELFF.

The chain recombines TRBV20-1 with TRBJ2-1; 12 bases align to TRBD2. With 0 bases clipped from V and 1 base from J, the junction kept 7 bases outside the gene matches. The CDR3 runs 18 residues. Germline CDR1 DFQATT, CDR2 SNEGSKA (reference sequence). CDR3 bases: TGCAGTGCTAGAGATGCGACTAGCGGGAGTGGGTCCTACAATGAGCAGTTCTTC. Residues: CSARDATSGSGSYNEQFF.

The chain employs TRBV6-6 and TRBJ1-5; D uncertain. This CDR3 is 14 amino acids long. The V and J ends lost 5 bases and 5 bases respectively, with 13 bases between them. Germline V gene lookup returns CDR1 MNHNY and CDR2 SVGAGI (reference sequence). The CDR3 sequence: CASSPARGDQPQHF. CDR3 in DNA: TGTGCCAGCAGTCCAGCACGGGGAGATCAGCCCCAGCATTTT.

This clonotype was seen at least ten times. The chain recombines TRBV3-1 with TRBJ2-3; possible D gene TRBD2, 6 bases. The ends were cut back, 4 bases at V and 1 base at J, with 9 bases in the middle. The CDR3 has 14 amino acids. In germline, CDR1 is LGHDT, CDR2 YNNKEL (reference sequence). CDR3 loop: CASSRTTRTDTQYF. Here the CDR3 DNA reads TGTGCCAGCAGCCGGACTACACGCACAGATACGCAGTATTTT.

This chain links TRBV6-2 or TRBV6-3 with TRBJ2-1; D possibly corresponds to TRBD2 (6 bases). The V and J ends lost 4 bases and 4 bases respectively, with 17 bases between them. CDR3 length: 16 amino acids. Germline CDR1 is MNHEY and CDR2 is SVGEGT. This CDR3 reads CASSFPPRAGYNEQFF. Written as DNA, the CDR3 is TGTGCCAGCAGTTTTCCCCCTCGGGCGGGGTACAATGAGCAGTTCTTC.

This clonotype was seen many times. The chain combines TRBV14 with TRBJ1-6; 10 bases map to TRBD1. Germline V gene data show CDR1 as SGHDN and CDR2 as FVKESK. This CDR3 contains 15 residues. The V gene end was trimmed by 6 bases and the J gene end by 7 bases; junction bases not matched to a gene: 6. The CDR3 loop is CASSVGQGSNSPLHF. CDR3 DNA: TGTGCCAGCAGTGTGGGACAGGGGTCCAATTCACCCCTCCACTTT.

A few counts support this clonotype. The rearrangement joins TRBV11-2 to TRBJ2-1; D is unresolved. V was clipped by 3 bases and J by 6 bases, with 9 bases between them. This CDR3 contains 13 residues. Germline lookup yields CDR1 SGHAT and CDR2 FQNNGV. The CDR3 loop reads CASSLLGFNEQFF. CDR3 DNA: TGTGCCAGCAGCTTGCTGGGTTTCAATGAGCAGTTCTTC.

This clonotype was found a few times. The chain uses TRBV12-3 or TRBV12-4 and TRBJ2-5; weak D call: TRBD1 (8 bases). V was shortened by 5 bases and J by 5 bases, with 18 bases between the two germline ends. This CDR3 is 15 amino acids long. The CDR3 region is CASSTRTGREETQYF. The DNA of the CDR3 is TGTGCCAGCAGTACCAGGACAGGGCGGGAGGAGACCCAGTACTTC.

This clonotype was seen many times. The chain joins TRBV4-1 to TRBJ1-5; a weak D match, TRBD1 (5 bases). The germline CDR1 and CDR2 sequences are MGHRA and YSYEKL. The CDR3 consists of 16 residues. The V end was cut by 0 bases, the J end by 7 bases, with 16 bases between. As DNA, the CDR3 is TGCGCCAGCAGCCAAGAAGGGGCAAGGGCGGGCCAGCCCCAGCATTTT. The encoded protein is CASSQEGARAGQPQHF.

This clonotype was recorded many times. The chain carries TRBV20-1 and TRBJ2-7, with a weak D call TRBD2 (5 bases). V lost 4 bases and J lost 4, with 17 bases in between. The CDR3 consists of 14 residues. The V gene's germline CDR1 is DFQATT and CDR2 SNEGSKA (reference sequence). CDR3 residues: CSAKDSSILYEQYF. Written as DNA, the CDR3 is TGCAGTGCTAAGGACTCATCTATTTTGTACGAGCAGTACTTC.

This chain connects TRBV28 to TRBJ1-5; D perhaps matches TRBD1 (6 bases). This CDR3 region has 15 residues. V dropped 6 bases and J dropped 9 bases, with 21 bases sitting between them. The germline gives CDR1 MDHEN, CDR2 SYDVKM. CDR3: CASRDSSDRNGPQHF. In nucleotides, the CDR3 is TGTGCCAGCAGAGACAGCTCGGACAGAAACGGGCCCCAGCATTTT.

This clonotype was counted at least ten times. This chain uses TRBV4-1 with TRBJ1-3, with TRBD1 matching 7 bases. From germline, CDR1 is MGHRA and CDR2 YSYEKL. The CDR3 consists of 15 residues. V was clipped by 2 bases and J by 6 bases; unmatched bases: 7. The CDR3 is CASSQPRQGQNTIYF. The CDR3 DNA is TGCGCCAGCAGCCAACCTCGACAGGGACAAAACACCATATATTTT.

The rearrangement links TRBV4-2 to TRBJ2-7; TRBD1 or TRBD2 may be the D gene (6 bases each). Trimming removed 1 base at V and 3 bases at J, with 16 bases between. The CDR3 is 16 residues long. Germline CDR1 is LGHNA and CDR2 is YNFKEQ. CDR3 amino acids: CASSQASGAGVYEQYF. CDR3 coding DNA: TGTGCCAGCAGCCAAGCCTCGGGGGCAGGGGTCTACGAGCAGTACTTC.

This clonotype was counted between two and nine times. The gene calls are TRBV20-1 and TRBJ2-1, with 9 bases identical to TRBD1. Germline assignment: CDR1 DFQATT and CDR2 SNEGSKA (reference sequence). The CDR3 has 14 amino acids. The trim removed 5 bases at V and 7 bases at J, leaving 9 bases unmatched. The CDR3 loop reads CSAFTGGAGNEQFF. The CDR3 DNA is TGCAGTGCTTTCACAGGGGGCGCAGGGAATGAGCAGTTCTTC.